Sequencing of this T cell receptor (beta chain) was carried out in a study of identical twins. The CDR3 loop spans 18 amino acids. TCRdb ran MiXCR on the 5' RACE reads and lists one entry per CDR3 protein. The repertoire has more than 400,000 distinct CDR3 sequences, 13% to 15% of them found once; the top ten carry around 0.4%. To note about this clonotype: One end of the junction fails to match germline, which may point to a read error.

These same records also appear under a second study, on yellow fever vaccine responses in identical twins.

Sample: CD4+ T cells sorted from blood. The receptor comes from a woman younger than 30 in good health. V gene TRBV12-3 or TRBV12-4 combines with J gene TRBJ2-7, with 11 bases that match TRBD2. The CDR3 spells CACSLPPRTSGRPYEQYF. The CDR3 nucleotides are TGTGCCTGCAGTCTCCCCCCTCGGACTAGCGGGCGTCCCTACGAGCAGTACTTC.